The rows below give T cell receptor beta chains drawn from one sample of a study of blood T cell repertoires in COVID-19. Profiled with immunoSEQ multiplex PCR; TCRdb holds only in-frame clones, not every one. The sample records fewer than 120,000 clones, approximately 70% being singletons. Sequencing was performed on peripheral blood. These TCRs come from a woman aged 55-70 years with acute or convalescent COVID-19. CDR3s include the opening cysteine and the closing phenylalanine or tryptophan. A D gene is named only where the DNA matches it firmly. Expanded clones are given a class, and other clones once, few, many or no size at all.

clone_size	v_call	d_call	j_call	cdr3_aa	cdr3_nt
once	TRBV28	TRBD2	TRBJ2-5	CASSGGTSGKSGTQYF	TGTGCCAGCAGTGGAGGGACTAGCGGAAAATCGGGGACCCAGTACTTC
-	TRBV5-1	-	TRBJ1-4	CASSLNHRGSTNEKLFF	TGCGCCAGCAGCTTGAATCATAGGGGTTCGACTAATGAAAAACTGTTTTTT
-	TRBV5-1	TRBD1	TRBJ1-2	CASRTGDSGYTF	TGCGCCAGCAGGACAGGGGATTCTGGCTACACCTTC
-	TRBV7-2	-	TRBJ1-2	CASSSNGQSDYGYTF	TGTGCCAGCAGCTCAAACGGACAGTCGGACTATGGCTACACCTTC
-	TRBV28	TRBD1	TRBJ1-2	CASSFPTGANYGYTF	TGTGCCAGCAGTTTTCCCACAGGGGCCAACTATGGCTACACCTTC
-	TRBV24-1	-	TRBJ2-1	CATSDLRYDSGGKEQFF	TGTGCCACCAGTGATTTGCGGTACGATTCTGGGGGCAAGGAGCAGTTCTTC
-	TRBV5-5	TRBD1	TRBJ1-5	CASSWDRVNQPQHF	TGTGCCAGCAGCTGGGACAGGGTCAATCAGCCCCAGCATTTT
few	TRBV5-1	TRBD1	TRBJ2-7	CASSTGQGFDEQYF	TGCGCCAGCAGCACGGGACAGGGGTTCGACGAGCAGTACTTC
-	TRBV6-5	-	TRBJ2-1	CASSSGYNEQFF	TGTGCCAGCAGTAGCGGTTACAATGAGCAGTTCTTC
-	TRBV5-6	TRBD1	TRBJ1-3	CASSLEGGLSGNTIYF	TGTGCCAGCAGCTTGGAAGGGGGCCTCTCTGGAAACACCATATATTTT
-	TRBV9	TRBD1	TRBJ1-5	CASSADRGNQPQHF	TGTGCCAGCAGCGCGGACAGGGGGAATCAGCCCCAGCATTTT
-	TRBV5-1	TRBD1	TRBJ2-5	CASSLVAGGEETQYF	TGCGCCAGCAGCCTGGTGGCAGGGGGCGAAGAGACCCAGTACTTC
-	TRBV7-2	TRBD1	TRBJ2-1	CASSRDRDGYNEQFF	TGTGCCAGCAGTCGAGACAGGGACGGGTACAATGAGCAGTTCTTC
-	TRBV19	-	TRBJ1-5	CASSTPGTRENQPQHF	TGTGCCAGTAGTACCCCCGGGACACGAGAAAATCAGCCCCAGCATTTT
few	TRBV9	-	TRBJ1-3	CASSVESNSGNTIYF	TGTGCCAGCAGCGTAGAGAGTAACTCTGGAAACACCATATATTTT
-	TRBV2	TRBD1	TRBJ2-7	CASRRQTGNEQYF	TGTGCCAGCAGGAGACAGACAGGGAACGAGCAGTACTTC
-	TRBV5-6	TRBD1	TRBJ1-2	CASSLVDGTGAIYGYTF	TGTGCCAGCAGCTTGGTGGATGGGACAGGGGCCATCTATGGCTACACCTTC
-	TRBV5-3	-	TRBJ1-4	CARSLKLGQSNEKLFF	TGTGCCAGAAGCTTGAAGCTTGGGCAGAGTAATGAAAAACTGTTTTTT
-	TRBV5-1	TRBD1	TRBJ2-5	CASSQGQGPQETQYF	TGCGCCAGCAGCCAAGGACAGGGACCTCAAGAGACCCAGTACTTC
many	TRBV28	-	TRBJ2-2	CASSRTEYTGELFF	TGTGCCAGCAGTCGTACAGAGTACACCGGGGAGCTGTTTTTT
-	TRBV18	-	TRBJ1-6	CASSPNSESPLHF	TGTGCCAGCTCACCAAACTCGGAGTCACCCCTCCACTTT
-	TRBV29-1	-	TRBJ1-1	CSVDIATNTEAFF	TGCAGCGTTGATATAGCCACGAACACTGAAGCTTTCTTT
-	TRBV3-1/TRBV3-2	-	TRBJ1-2	CASSQGAGPGYGYTF	TGTGCCAGCAGCCAAGGGGCAGGGCCCGGCTATGGCTACACCTTC
-	TRBV27	TRBD1	TRBJ1-1	CASSLTGRRTEAFF	TGTGCCAGCAGTTTGACAGGGAGGAGGACTGAAGCTTTCTTT
-	TRBV15	-	TRBJ1-6	CATSRREGYYNSPLHF	TGTGCCACCAGCCGTCGCGAGGGATACTATAATTCACCCCTCCACTTT
-	TRBV29-1	-	TRBJ1-1	CSGRTALRENTEAFF	TGCAGCGGACGGACTGCCCTAAGGGAGAACACTGAAGCTTTCTTT
-	TRBV13	TRBD1	TRBJ2-7	CASSYRTGGTYEQYF	TGTGCCAGCAGCTATCGGACAGGGGGCACCTACGAGCAGTACTTC
-	TRBV7-8	TRBD1	TRBJ1-2	CASSLEYRGHTF	TGTGCCAGCAGCTTAGAGTACAGGGGGCACACCTTC
many	TRBV30	-	TRBJ1-2	CAWRLRGGGSAYTF	TGTGCCTGGAGGCTCCGGGGCGGAGGGAGTGCCTACACCTTC
-	TRBV4-3	-	TRBJ1-2	CASSPDRDGLYGYTF	TGCGCCAGCAGCCCCGACCGGGACGGACTATATGGCTACACCTTC
-	TRBV20-1	TRBD2	TRBJ2-3	CSASLGVAGADTQYF	TGCAGTGCTAGTCTCGGAGTAGCGGGGGCAGATACGCAGTATTTT
few	TRBV11-1	-	TRBJ1-1	CASSAGVLGDTEAFF	TGTGCCAGCAGCGCAGGGGTTTTAGGAGACACTGAAGCTTTCTTT
-	TRBV2	-	TRBJ2-1	CASKKDRSSYNEQFF	TGTGCCAGCAAGAAAGACAGATCCTCCTACAATGAGCAGTTCTTC
once	TRBV28	-	TRBJ1-5	CASSFSGNQPQHF	TGTGCCAGCAGTTTTTCCGGGAACCAGCCCCAGCATTTT
few	TRBV6-5	TRBD1	TRBJ1-6	CASSYVSGTVNSPLHF	TGTGCCAGCAGTTACGTCTCCGGGACAGTTAATTCACCCCTCCACTTT